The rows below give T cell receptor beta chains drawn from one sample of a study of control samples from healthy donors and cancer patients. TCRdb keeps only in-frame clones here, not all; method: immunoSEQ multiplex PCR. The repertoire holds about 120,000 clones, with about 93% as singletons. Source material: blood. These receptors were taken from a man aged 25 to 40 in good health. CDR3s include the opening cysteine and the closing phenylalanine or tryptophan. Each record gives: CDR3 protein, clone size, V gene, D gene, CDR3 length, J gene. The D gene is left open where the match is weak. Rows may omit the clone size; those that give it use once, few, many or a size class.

CDR3 protein: CASSQRQGNEQYF; clone size: NA; V gene: TRBV7-8; D gene: TRBD1; CDR3 length: 13; J gene: TRBJ2-7
CDR3 protein: CAISDSGTGDGQYF; clone size: NA; V gene: TRBV10-3; D gene: TRBD1; CDR3 length: 14; J gene: TRBJ2-5
CDR3 protein: CASSTRQGEDTGELFF; clone size: NA; V gene: TRBV4-2; D gene: TRBD1; CDR3 length: 16; J gene: TRBJ2-2
CDR3 protein: CASSIVGSWASPLHF; clone size: NA; V gene: TRBV19; D gene: NA; CDR3 length: 15; J gene: TRBJ1-6
CDR3 protein: CASSKANQPQHF; clone size: NA; V gene: TRBV6-6; D gene: NA; CDR3 length: 12; J gene: TRBJ1-5
CDR3 protein: CASSYSDSYEQYF; clone size: NA; V gene: TRBV6-5; D gene: NA; CDR3 length: 13; J gene: TRBJ2-7
CDR3 protein: CSVGSIGTGELFF; clone size: NA; V gene: TRBV29-1; D gene: NA; CDR3 length: 13; J gene: TRBJ2-2
CDR3 protein: CASGLANNQPQHF; clone size: NA; V gene: TRBV12-5; D gene: NA; CDR3 length: 13; J gene: TRBJ1-5
CDR3 protein: CASSLDLTYNEQFF; clone size: NA; V gene: TRBV5-1; D gene: NA; CDR3 length: 14; J gene: TRBJ2-1
CDR3 protein: CASSSHPGGGGFGYTF; clone size: once; V gene: TRBV7-6; D gene: NA; CDR3 length: 16; J gene: TRBJ1-2
CDR3 protein: CASSLSGSNTGELFF; clone size: NA; V gene: TRBV27; D gene: NA; CDR3 length: 15; J gene: TRBJ2-2
CDR3 protein: CASSTGTSGGAEQFF; clone size: few; V gene: TRBV6-4; D gene: TRBD2; CDR3 length: 15; J gene: TRBJ2-1
CDR3 protein: CASSLDLSGGTEAFF; clone size: NA; V gene: TRBV7-8; D gene: NA; CDR3 length: 15; J gene: TRBJ1-1